The rows below give T cell receptor beta chains drawn from one sample of a study of regulatory T cells in long-lasting Graves disease. TCRdb analysed the multiplex PCR reads with MiXCR anew, one entry per CDR3 protein. The sample has hundreds of thousands of distinct CDR3 sequences, 15% to 20% seen once. Separately, the same data were catalogued under a study of T cells in Graves' hyperthyroidism and ophthalmopathy.

This specimen consisted of peripheral blood mononuclear cells (PBMCs), obtained at new diagnosis, from a patient treated with antithyroid drugs. The receptors here all came from a middle-aged man with Graves disease. CDR3s include the opening cysteine and the closing phenylalanine or tryptophan. A D gene is named only where the DNA matches it firmly. For some rows the clone size is stated as once, few or many, or as a class when expanded; others skip it.

D	V	size	J	CDR3	DNA
TRBD2	TRBV28	many	TRBJ2-2	CASSSGLAGTGELFF	TGTGCCAGCAGTTCGGGACTAGCGGGCACCGGGGAGCTGTTTTTT
TRBD1	TRBV5-1	many	TRBJ2-7	CASSPRGQVFYEQYF	TGCGCCAGCAGCCCGCGAGGACAGGTTTTCTACGAGCAGTACTTC
.	TRBV3-1	many	TRBJ2-2	CASSPGLRGELFF	TGTGCCAGCAGCCCGGGACTTCGAGGGGAGCTGTTTTTT
.	TRBV30	many	TRBJ2-2	CAWSKGLGAGELFF	TGTGCCTGGAGTAAGGGTTTGGGAGCCGGGGAGCTGTTTTTT
TRBD1	TRBV5-4	many	TRBJ1-2	CASNGGTGNGYTF	TGTGCCAGCAATGGCGGGACAGGGAACGGCTACACCTTC
.	TRBV6-2/TRBV6-3	.	TRBJ1-4	CASSYSKEGSEKLFF	TGTGCCAGCAGTTACTCGAAGGAGGGGAGCGAAAAACTGTTTTTT
.	TRBV7-9	many	TRBJ2-1	CASSLEPENSYNEQFF	TGTGCCAGCAGCTTAGAACCAGAGAACTCCTACAATGAGCAGTTCTTC
.	TRBV6-1	many	TRBJ2-3	CASRPTGTTQYF	TGTGCCAGCAGACCTACAGGGACAACGCAGTATTTT
TRBD2	TRBV2	many	TRBJ2-3	CASVRTLAGAKKDTQYF	TGTGCCAGCGTCCGGACCCTAGCGGGGGCTAAAAAGGATACGCAGTATTTT
.	TRBV2	many	TRBJ1-1	CASSGRGGTEAFF	TGTGCCAGCAGCGGCCGGGGGGGCACTGAAGCTTTCTTT
TRBD2	TRBV20-1	few	TRBJ2-1	CSARGYPGGGRGRYNEQFF	TGCAGTGCTAGGGGGTACCCCGGGGGGGGGCGAGGGAGATACAATGAGCAGTTCTTC
.	TRBV29-1	.	TRBJ1-2	CSVEEQVYGYTF	TGCAGCGTTGAGGAACAGGTCTATGGCTACACCTTC
.	TRBV18	many	TRBJ1-1	CASSPPAREGEAFF	TGTGCCAGCTCACCACCAGCCAGGGAGGGGGAAGCTTTCTTT
.	TRBV9	many	TRBJ2-1	CASSVGYNEQFF	TGTGCCAGCAGCGTCGGCTACAATGAGCAGTTCTTC
.	TRBV5-1	once	TRBJ2-7	CASSLAAGAPYEQYF	TGCGCCAGCAGCTTGGCCGCGGGGGCCCCCTACGAGCAGTACTTC
.	TRBV9	many	TRBJ1-5	CASSAGLARGQPQHF	TGTGCCAGCAGCGCGGGGTTGGCGAGGGGTCAGCCCCAGCATTTT
.	TRBV29-1	many	TRBJ2-7	CSAKLGQIQQYF	TGCAGCGCTAAACTTGGACAGATCCAGCAGTACTTC
TRBD1	TRBV18	few	TRBJ1-2	CASSKGQGAYGYTF	TGTGCCAGCTCAAAGGGACAGGGGGCTTATGGCTACACCTTC
.	TRBV3-1	.	TRBJ2-2	CASSQVNSAGELFF	TGTGCCAGCAGCCAAGTGAACAGCGCCGGGGAGCTGTTTTTT
.	TRBV12-3/TRBV12-4	many	TRBJ1-2	CASSFRSGGYYGYTF	TGTGCCAGCAGTTTTAGGTCCGGGGGATACTATGGCTACACCTTC
.	TRBV20-1	many	TRBJ2-7	CSARDRRGLGEQYF	TGCAGTGCTAGAGATCGACGGGGGCTAGGGGAGCAGTACTTC
.	TRBV5-4	many	TRBJ2-3	CASSPADIPGRTQYF	TGTGCCAGCAGCCCGGCGGACATACCGGGTCGGACGCAGTATTTT
.	TRBV9	few	TRBJ1-2	CASSGWDGTNYGYTF	TGTGCCAGCAGCGGATGGGACGGAACTAACTATGGCTACACCTTC
TRBD2	TRBV29-1	few	TRBJ2-5	CSVRPSGGETQYF	TGCAGCGTCCGACCTAGCGGTGGAGAGACCCAGTACTTC
TRBD2	TRBV10-3	many	TRBJ2-7	CAIGTSGETYEQYF	TGTGCCATCGGTACTAGCGGTGAAACCTACGAGCAGTACTTC
TRBD1	TRBV4-1	many	TRBJ2-3	CASRGGLKDTQYF	TGCGCCAGCAGAGGGGGCCTTAAAGATACGCAGTATTTT
.	TRBV5-1	many	TRBJ2-1	CASSFGGGPGEQFF	TGCGCCAGCAGCTTCGGAGGGGGGCCGGGAGAGCAGTTCTTC
TRBD1	TRBV15	many	TRBJ1-6	CATSRDPGQGNSPLHF	TGTGCCACCAGCAGAGACCCGGGACAGGGCAATTCACCCCTCCACTTT
.	TRBV3-1	many	TRBJ1-3	CASTRSSGGNTIYF	TGTGCCAGCACCAGGTCGAGTGGCGGAAACACCATATATTTT
TRBD1	TRBV3-1	.	TRBJ2-1	CASSQDYRGRSSYNEQFF	TGTGCCAGCAGCCAAGATTACAGGGGGCGAAGCTCCTACAATGAGCAGTTCTTC
TRBD1	TRBV5-1	few	TRBJ2-7	CASQGQRRYEQYF	TGCGCCAGCCAGGGACAGAGGCGCTACGAGCAGTACTTC
.	TRBV7-9	few	TRBJ2-7	CASSLEVGEQYF	TGTGCCAGCAGCTTAGAGGTCGGCGAGCAGTACTTC
TRBD1	TRBV11-3	many	TRBJ1-1	CASSSQTWDSYFTEAFF	TGTGCCAGCAGCTCACAAACCTGGGACAGCTACTTCACTGAAGCTTTCTTT
.	TRBV6-1	many	TRBJ2-1	CASTKTGYNEQFF	TGTGCCAGCACAAAGACAGGTTACAATGAGCAGTTCTTC
TRBD2	TRBV19	few	TRBJ2-5	CASTKTSGGARETQYF	TGTGCCAGTACGAAGACTAGCGGGGGGGCCCGGGAGACCCAGTACTTC
.	TRBV14	many	TRBJ1-4	CASSQGSTEKLFF	TGTGCCAGCAGCCAAGGGTCGACAGAAAAACTGTTTTTT
.	TRBV28	.	TRBJ1-4	CASSQYRGLDEKLFF	TGTGCCAGCAGCCAATATCGGGGGCTCGATGAAAAACTGTTTTTT
.	TRBV27	many	TRBJ2-5	CASSSRGRVPPKETQYF	TGTGCCAGCAGTTCCAGGGGTCGTGTCCCGCCAAAAGAGACCCAGTACTTC
.	TRBV6-1	.	TRBJ2-7	CASSVRYRAGYEQYF	TGTGCCAGCAGTGTTCGGTACAGGGCGGGCTACGAGCAGTACTTC
.	TRBV9	few	TRBJ2-5	CASSPRGTSLETQYF	TGTGCCAGCAGCCCGAGGGGGACTTCACTGGAGACCCAGTACTTC
.	TRBV27	.	TRBJ1-1	CASRGLQGNAEAFF	TGTGCCAGCAGGGGTCTTCAGGGTAACGCTGAAGCTTTCTTT
TRBD2	TRBV24-1	once	TRBJ2-1	CATKGAGGPSNEQFF	TGTGCCACCAAAGGAGCGGGAGGGCCATCCAATGAGCAGTTCTTC
TRBD2	TRBV5-1	few	TRBJ2-7	CASSRGLAGYEQYF	TGCGCCAGCAGCCGCGGACTAGCGGGGTACGAGCAGTACTTC
.	TRBV11-2	once	TRBJ1-2	CASSPPNSRLGGYTF	TGTGCCAGCAGCCCCCCGAACAGCCGGCTGGGAGGCTACACCTTC
.	TRBV10-2	many	TRBJ2-7	CASRSGAGPAYEQYF	TGCGCCAGCAGGAGCGGCGCGGGGCCAGCCTACGAGCAGTACTTC
.	TRBV6-2/TRBV6-3	many	TRBJ1-1	CASSEAQNTEAFF	TGTGCCAGCAGTGAAGCACAGAACACTGAAGCTTTCTTT
TRBD1	TRBV24-1	few	TRBJ2-4	CATTGPRQGKDIQYF	TGTGCCACCACAGGACCCCGACAGGGGAAGGACATTCAGTACTTC
.	TRBV13	many	TRBJ2-3	CASSSPFTDTQYF	TGTGCCAGCAGCTCCCCCTTCACAGATACGCAGTATTTT
.	TRBV6-2/TRBV6-3	many	TRBJ2-3	CASLRRSSTDTQYF	TGTGCCAGCCTCCGGAGGAGTAGCACAGATACGCAGTATTTT